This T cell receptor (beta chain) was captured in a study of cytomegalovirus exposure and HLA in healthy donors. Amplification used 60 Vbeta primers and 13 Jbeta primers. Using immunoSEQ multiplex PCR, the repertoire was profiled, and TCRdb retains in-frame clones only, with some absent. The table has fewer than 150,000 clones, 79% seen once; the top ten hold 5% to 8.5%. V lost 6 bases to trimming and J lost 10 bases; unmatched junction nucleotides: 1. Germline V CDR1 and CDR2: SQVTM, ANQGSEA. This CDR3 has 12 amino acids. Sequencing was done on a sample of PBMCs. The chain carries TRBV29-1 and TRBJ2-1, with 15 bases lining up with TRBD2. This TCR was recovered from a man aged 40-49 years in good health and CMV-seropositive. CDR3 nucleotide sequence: TGCAGCGTAGGGACTAGCGGGAGGGAGCAGTTCTTC. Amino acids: CSVGTSGREQFF.